The 6 T cell receptor beta chains listed next were all sequenced from one sample in a study of blood T cell repertoires in COVID-19. Data came from immunoSEQ multiplex PCR; TCRdb stores just in-frame clones and leaves some out. This table holds almost 250,000 clones, approximately 89% found once. Sequencing input: peripheral blood. Receptors were obtained from a woman aged 55-69 years who had recovered from COVID-19.

This clone was counted a few times. The genes are TRBV27 and TRBJ1-4; a possible D gene is TRBD1 (6 bases). Trimming stripped 7 bases from V and 8 bases from J, with 23 bases between. CDR3 length: 16 amino acids. The germline gives CDR1 MNHEY, CDR2 SMNVEV (reference sequence). The CDR3 nucleotides are TGTGCCAGCAACCCAACTCGGGGGGCGCCGGGAGAAAAACTGTTTTTT. This gives the protein CASNPTRGAPGEKLFF. Using reference TRBV27 and TRBJ1-4 for the parts outside the CDR3, the full variable domain is EAQVTQNPRYLITVTGKKLTVTCSQNMNHEYMSWYRQDPGLGLRQIYYSMNVEVTDKGDVPEGYKVSRKEKRNFPLILESPSPNQTSLYFCASNPTRGAPGEKLFFGSGTQLSVL.

The gene calls are TRBV28 and TRBJ1-1; 8 bases align to TRBD1. The CDR3 has 14 residues. V trimming: 7 bases; J trimming: 5 bases; junction bases outside the gene matches: 9. Germline lookup yields CDR1 MDHEN and CDR2 SYDVKM. The CDR3: CASIEQGGSTEAFF. Written as DNA, the CDR3 is TGTGCCAGCATTGAACAGGGGGGATCTACTGAAGCTTTCTTT.

The J gene is TRBJ1-2, the V gene TRBV6-2 or TRBV6-3, with 7 bases aligning to TRBD1. Looked up from germline, CDR1 is MNHEY and CDR2 is SVGEGT. The junction had 9 bases not matched to a gene; V was cut back by 4 bases and J by 10 bases. The CDR3 contains 13 residues. CDR3 nucleotide sequence: TGTGCCAGCAGTTCTGACAGGGACCTCTTCTACACCTTC. Amino acid sequence: CASSSDRDLFYTF.

The chain combines TRBV19 with TRBJ1-1, with 8 bases matching TRBD1. This CDR3 spans 13 amino acids. V was clipped by 7 bases and J by 7 bases; unmatched bases: 8. CDR1 and CDR2 (germline): LNHDA, SQIVND (reference sequence). CDR3 DNA sequence: TGTGCCAGTAAAGGACAGGGAGTCGATGAAGCTTTCTTT. Residues: CASKGQGVDEAFF.

This clone was recorded a few times. Other DNA sequences in this sample translate to the same CDR3. The chain carries TRBV20-1 and TRBJ2-5; no clear D gene. CDR3 length: 11 residues. CDR1 DFQATT and CDR2 SNEGSKA come from the germline V gene (reference sequence). The V gene lost 0 bases and the J gene lost 4 bases, with 3 bases spanning the gap. The CDR3: CSARDRETQYF. CDR3 coding DNA: TGCAGTGCTAGAGATCGAGAGACCCAGTACTTC.

The chain carries TRBV7-3 and TRBJ2-2, with a tentative D call TRBD2 (6 bases). The CDR3 runs 14 residues. Trimming stripped 5 bases from V and 4 bases from J, with 11 bases between. CDR1 and CDR2 from the germline V gene are SGHTA and FQGTGA. Written as DNA, the CDR3 is TGTGCCAGCAGCGCCAACGGGGGCACCGGGGAGCTGTTTTTT. Its protein product is CASSANGGTGELFF.